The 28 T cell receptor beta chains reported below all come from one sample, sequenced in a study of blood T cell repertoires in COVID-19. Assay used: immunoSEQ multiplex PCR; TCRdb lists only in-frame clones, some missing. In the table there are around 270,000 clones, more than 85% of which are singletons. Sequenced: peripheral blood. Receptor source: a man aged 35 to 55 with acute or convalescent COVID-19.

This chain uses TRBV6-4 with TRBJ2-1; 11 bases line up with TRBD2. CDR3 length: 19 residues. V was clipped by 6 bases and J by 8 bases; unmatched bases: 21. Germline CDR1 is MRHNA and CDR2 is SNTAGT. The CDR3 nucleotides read TGTGCCAGCAGCGCATTTCTAGCGGGGGGATACCTCCGAATAGATGAGCAGTTCTTC. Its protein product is CASSAFLAGGYLRIDEQFF.

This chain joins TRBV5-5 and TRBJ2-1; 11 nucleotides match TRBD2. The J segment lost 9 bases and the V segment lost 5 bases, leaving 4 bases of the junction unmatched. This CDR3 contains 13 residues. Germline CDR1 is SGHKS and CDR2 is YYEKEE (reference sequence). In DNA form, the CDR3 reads TGTGCCAGCAGTCATAGCGGGGGGGCTGAGCAGTTCTTC. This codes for CASSHSGGAEQFF.

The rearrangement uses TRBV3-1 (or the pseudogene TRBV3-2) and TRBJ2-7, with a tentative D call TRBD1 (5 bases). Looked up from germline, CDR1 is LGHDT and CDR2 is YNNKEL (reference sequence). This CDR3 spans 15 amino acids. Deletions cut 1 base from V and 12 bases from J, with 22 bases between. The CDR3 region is CASSQGVRITGYPYF. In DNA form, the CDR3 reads TGTGCCAGCAGCCAAGGAGTAAGGATAACAGGTTATCCGTACTTC.

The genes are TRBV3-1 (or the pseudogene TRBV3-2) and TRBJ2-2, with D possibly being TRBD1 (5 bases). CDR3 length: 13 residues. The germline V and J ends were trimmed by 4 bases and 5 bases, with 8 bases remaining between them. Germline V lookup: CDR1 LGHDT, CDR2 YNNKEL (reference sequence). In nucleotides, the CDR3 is TGTGCCAGCAGCCCCGGACATACCGGGGAGCTGTTTTTT. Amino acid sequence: CASSPGHTGELFF.

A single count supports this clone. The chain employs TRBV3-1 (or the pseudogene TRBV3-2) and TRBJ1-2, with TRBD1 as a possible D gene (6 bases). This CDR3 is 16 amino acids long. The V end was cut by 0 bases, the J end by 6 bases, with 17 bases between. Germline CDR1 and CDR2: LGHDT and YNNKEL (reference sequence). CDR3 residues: CASSQDIRGEGDGYTF. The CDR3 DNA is TGTGCCAGCAGCCAAGATATCAGGGGAGAGGGTGATGGCTACACCTTC.

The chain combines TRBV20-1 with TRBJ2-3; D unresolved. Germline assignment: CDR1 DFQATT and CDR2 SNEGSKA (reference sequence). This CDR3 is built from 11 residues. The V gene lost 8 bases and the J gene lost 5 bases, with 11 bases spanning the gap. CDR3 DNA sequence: TGCAGTCCCCTAGTTATAGATACGCAGTATTTT. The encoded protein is CSPLVIDTQYF.

CDR3: CASSLVAGDNQPQHF. CDR3 sequence (DNA): TGCGCCAGCAGCTTGGTGGCAGGGGACAATCAGCCCCAGCATTTT. The rearrangement joins TRBV5-1 to TRBJ1-5; tentatively, D is TRBD1 (6 bases). V lost 0 bases and J 3 bases, leaving 10 bases between the germline ends. The CDR3 totals 15 residues. In germline, CDR1 is SGHRS, CDR2 YFSETQ.

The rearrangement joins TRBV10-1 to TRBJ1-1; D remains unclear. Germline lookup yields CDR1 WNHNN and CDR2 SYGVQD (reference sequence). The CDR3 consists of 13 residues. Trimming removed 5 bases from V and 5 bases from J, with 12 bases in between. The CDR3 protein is CASSQSPGTEAFF. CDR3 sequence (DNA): TGCGCCAGCAGTCAATCTCCGGGGACTGAAGCTTTCTTT.

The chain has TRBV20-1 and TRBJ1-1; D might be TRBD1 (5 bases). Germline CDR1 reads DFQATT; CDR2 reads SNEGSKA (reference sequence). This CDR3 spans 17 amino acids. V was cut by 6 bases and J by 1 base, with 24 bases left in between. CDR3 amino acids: CSASRVQGSTENTEAFF. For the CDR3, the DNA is TGCAGTGCAAGTAGGGTCCAGGGTTCGACGGAGAACACTGAAGCTTTCTTT.

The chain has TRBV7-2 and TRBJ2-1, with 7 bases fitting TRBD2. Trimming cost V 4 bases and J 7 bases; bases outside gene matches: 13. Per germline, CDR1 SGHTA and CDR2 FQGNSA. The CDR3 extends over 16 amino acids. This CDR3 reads CASSSPQRGWWNEQFF. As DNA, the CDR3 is TGTGCCAGCAGCTCCCCCCAGCGGGGTTGGTGGAATGAGCAGTTCTTC.

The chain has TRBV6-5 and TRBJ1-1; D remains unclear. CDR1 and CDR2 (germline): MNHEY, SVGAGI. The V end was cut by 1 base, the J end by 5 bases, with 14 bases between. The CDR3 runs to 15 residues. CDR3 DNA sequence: TGTGCCAGCAGTTACTGGGAGGGCCTAGAAACTGAAGCTTTCTTT. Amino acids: CASSYWEGLETEAFF.

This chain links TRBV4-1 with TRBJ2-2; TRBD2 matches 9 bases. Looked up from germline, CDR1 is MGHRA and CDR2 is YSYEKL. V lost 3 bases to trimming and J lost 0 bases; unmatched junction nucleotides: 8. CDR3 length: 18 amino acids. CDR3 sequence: CASSHSRAGGSNTGELFF. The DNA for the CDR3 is TGCGCCAGCAGCCACTCTAGGGCGGGGGGGTCGAACACCGGGGAGCTGTTTTTT.

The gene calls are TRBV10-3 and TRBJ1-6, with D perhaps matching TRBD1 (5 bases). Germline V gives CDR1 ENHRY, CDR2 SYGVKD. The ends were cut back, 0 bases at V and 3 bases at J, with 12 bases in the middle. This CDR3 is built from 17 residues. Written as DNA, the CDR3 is TGTGCCATCAGTGAGTCAGTGGGGCCCCTCTATAATTCACCCCTCCACTTT. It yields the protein CAISESVGPLYNSPLHF.

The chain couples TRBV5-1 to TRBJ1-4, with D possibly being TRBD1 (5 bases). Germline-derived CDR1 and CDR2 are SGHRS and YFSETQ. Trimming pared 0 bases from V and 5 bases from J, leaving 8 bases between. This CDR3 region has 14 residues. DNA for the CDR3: TGCGCCAGCAGCTTGGGGACAAGCAATGAAAAACTGTTTTTT. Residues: CASSLGTSNEKLFF.

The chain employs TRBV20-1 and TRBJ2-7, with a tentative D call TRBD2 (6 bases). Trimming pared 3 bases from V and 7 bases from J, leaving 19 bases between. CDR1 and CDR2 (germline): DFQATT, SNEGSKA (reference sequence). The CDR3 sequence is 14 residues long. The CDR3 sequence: CSASRSAGPGEQYF. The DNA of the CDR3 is TGCAGTGCTAGTAGATCGGCGGGACCTGGTGAGCAGTACTTC.

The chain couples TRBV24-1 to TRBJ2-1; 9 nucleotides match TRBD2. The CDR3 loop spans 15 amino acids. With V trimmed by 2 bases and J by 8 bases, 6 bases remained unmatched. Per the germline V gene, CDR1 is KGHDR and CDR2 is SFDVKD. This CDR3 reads CATSDWRGGLDEQFF. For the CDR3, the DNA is TGTGCCACCAGTGATTGGCGGGGGGGCCTCGATGAGCAGTTCTTC.

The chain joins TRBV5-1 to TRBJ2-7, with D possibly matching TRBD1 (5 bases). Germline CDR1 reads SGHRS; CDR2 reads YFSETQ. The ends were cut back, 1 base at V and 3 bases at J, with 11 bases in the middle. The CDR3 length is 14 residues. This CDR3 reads CASSLQQGFYEQYF. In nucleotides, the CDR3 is TGCGCCAGCAGCTTGCAGCAGGGATTCTACGAGCAGTACTTC.

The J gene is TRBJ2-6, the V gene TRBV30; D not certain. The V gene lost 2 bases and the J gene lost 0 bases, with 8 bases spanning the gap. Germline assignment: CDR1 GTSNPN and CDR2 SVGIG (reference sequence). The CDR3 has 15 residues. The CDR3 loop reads CAWSTYNSGANVLTF. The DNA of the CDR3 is TGTGCCTGGAGTACCTATAACTCTGGGGCCAACGTCCTGACTTTC.

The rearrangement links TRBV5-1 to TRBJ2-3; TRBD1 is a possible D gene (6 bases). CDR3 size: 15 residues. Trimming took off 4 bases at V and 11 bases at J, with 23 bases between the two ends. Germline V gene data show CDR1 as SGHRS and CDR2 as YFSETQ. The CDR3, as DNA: TGCGCCAGCAGCCTACCGCGATCCGGGACACAACAGCAGTATTTT. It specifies CASSLPRSGTQQQYF.

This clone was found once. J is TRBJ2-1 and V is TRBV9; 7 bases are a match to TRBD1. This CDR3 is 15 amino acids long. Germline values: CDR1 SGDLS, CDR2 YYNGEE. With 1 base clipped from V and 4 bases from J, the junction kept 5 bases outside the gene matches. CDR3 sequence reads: CASSVTGRGYNEQFF. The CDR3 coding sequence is TGTGCCAGCAGCGTAACAGGCAGGGGGTACAATGAGCAGTTCTTC.

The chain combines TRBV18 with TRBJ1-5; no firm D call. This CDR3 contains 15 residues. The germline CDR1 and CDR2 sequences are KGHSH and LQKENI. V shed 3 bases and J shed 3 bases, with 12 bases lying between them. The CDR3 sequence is CASSPGSQFNQPQHF. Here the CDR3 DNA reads TGTGCCAGCTCACCGGGCAGCCAGTTCAATCAGCCCCAGCATTTT.

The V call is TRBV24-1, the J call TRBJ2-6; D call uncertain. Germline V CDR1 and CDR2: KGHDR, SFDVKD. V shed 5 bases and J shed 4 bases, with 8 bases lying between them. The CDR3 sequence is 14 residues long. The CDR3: CATSGSPGANVLTF. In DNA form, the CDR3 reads TGTGCCACCAGTGGGAGTCCCGGGGCCAACGTCCTGACTTTC.

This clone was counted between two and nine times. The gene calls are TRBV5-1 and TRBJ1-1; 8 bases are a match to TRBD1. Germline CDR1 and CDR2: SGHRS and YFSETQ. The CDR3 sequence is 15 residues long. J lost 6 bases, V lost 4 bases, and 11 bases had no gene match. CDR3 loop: CASSPDRGPAAEAFF. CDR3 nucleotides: TGCGCCAGCAGCCCCGACAGGGGCCCGGCCGCTGAAGCTTTCTTT.

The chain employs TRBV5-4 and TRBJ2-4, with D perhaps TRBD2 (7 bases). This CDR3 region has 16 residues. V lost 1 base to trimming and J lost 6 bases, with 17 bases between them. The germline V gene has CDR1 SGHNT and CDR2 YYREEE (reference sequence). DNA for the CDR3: TGTGCCAGCAGCTTGCTAGGGGGGGGCCGGGGAAACATTCAGTACTTC. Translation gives CASSLLGGGRGNIQYF.

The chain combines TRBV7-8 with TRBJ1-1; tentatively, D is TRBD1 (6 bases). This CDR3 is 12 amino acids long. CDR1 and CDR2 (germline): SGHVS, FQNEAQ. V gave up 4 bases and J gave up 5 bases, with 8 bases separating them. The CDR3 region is CASSSGQTEAFF. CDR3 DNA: TGTGCCAGCAGCTCGGGACAAACTGAAGCTTTCTTT.

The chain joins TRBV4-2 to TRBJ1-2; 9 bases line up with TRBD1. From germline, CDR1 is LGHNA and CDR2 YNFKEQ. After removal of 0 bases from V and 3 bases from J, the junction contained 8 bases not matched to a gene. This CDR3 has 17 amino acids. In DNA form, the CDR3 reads TGTGCCAGCAGCCAAGAGAGAGTACAGGGGGCATACTATGGCTACACCTTC. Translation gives CASSQERVQGAYYGYTF.

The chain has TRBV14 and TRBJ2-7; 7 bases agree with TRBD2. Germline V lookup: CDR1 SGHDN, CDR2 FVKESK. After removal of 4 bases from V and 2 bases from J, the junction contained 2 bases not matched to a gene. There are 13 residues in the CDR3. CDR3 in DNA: TGTGCCAGCAGCCTGGCGGGGGCCTACGAGCAGTACTTC. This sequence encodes CASSLAGAYEQYF.

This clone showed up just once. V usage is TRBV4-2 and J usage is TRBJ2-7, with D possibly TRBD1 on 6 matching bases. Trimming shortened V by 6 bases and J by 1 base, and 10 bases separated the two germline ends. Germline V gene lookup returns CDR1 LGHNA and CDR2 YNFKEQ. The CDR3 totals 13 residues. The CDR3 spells CASRDTGSYEQYF. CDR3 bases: TGTGCCAGCAGGGACACAGGGTCCTACGAGCAGTACTTC.